This TCR beta chain was observed in a study of blood T cell repertoires in COVID-19 (dated by TCRdb to about 2020). Describing the broader study: The collaborator samples originated in the United States, Italy and Spain and spanned the acute and convalescent phases of COVID-19. The prospective study material was composed of cDNA or gDNA derived from T cells, B-cell-depleted T cells, or PBMCs. Subjects who had been exposed to COVID-19, were actively infected with it, or had recovered from it provided the deeply sampled blood TCRbeta repertoires that made up the dataset. Where available, HLA class I and class II types were taken from metadata supplied by the sample provider and were not determined by assay-based typing. Sample metadata almost always included a de-identified subject ID, COVID-19 status, age in years and sex. The repertoires were released in a freely available public database meant as a resource for research on the immune response to SARS-CoV-2. Samples were obtained from the ongoing ImmuneRACE study (first 160 participants) and from 1,200 or so subjects provided by 6 global collaborators. Study-level results and caveats: Clinical and demographic metadata were provided uncurated, with the amount varying by source and participant.

TCRbeta CDR3 regions were amplified from genomic DNA using the immunoSEQ Assay, a bias-controlled multiplex PCR. The source study handled its data this way. The number of nucleated cells in each sample was estimated by amplification of reference gene primers within the assay. To quantify the absolute abundance of each unique TCRbeta CDR3 rearrangement, sequence reads were collapsed and filtered. Productive Simpson clonality was computed per sample as the square root of Simpson's diversity index over productive rearrangements. Drawn from immuneACCESS, this table holds only the in-frame rearrangements with V and J called that TCRdb kept. Clones are partly lost; checked studies trace under half to an unresolved V gene and leave the rest unexplained. The DNA was the basis for D and trimming; V, J and clone size are from that table. In all, the sample holds fewer than 250,000 clones, and approximately 88% of those were seen once. Roughly 3.2% of the sample rests with the top ten.

Taken from cysteine to phenylalanine, the CDR3 has 15 residues. Only CDR3 DNA is held: 45 bases, read in frame from base 1. Trimming costs V 5 bases and J 5 bases, and their ends lie 19 bases apart. The germline V gene (reference sequence) gives CDR1 as SEHNR and CDR2 as FQNEAQ. Details on this clone: Its antigen target is currently unknown. No base quality values were provided; no much bigger clone lies one nucleotide off.

Participants in the prospective study were enrolled through a virtual design, were aged about 18 to 100 years, and lived in roughly 25 United States geographic areas. In the prospective study, cohorts were assigned on the basis of participant-reported clinical history obtained from a screening survey and a study questionnaire. Recovered participants in ImmuneRACE Cohort 3 were defined by two consecutive negative NP/OP PCR tests, clearance by a healthcare professional, or resolution of symptoms. Each participant in the prospective study had whole blood, serum and a nasopharyngeal or oropharyngeal swab collected by mobile phlebotomists. Over a roughly 2-month period, participants in the prospective study had the option of providing additional blood draws and questionnaires. Blood samples from the prospective study were shipped frozen or at room temperature prior to DNA extraction.

Source material: PBMCs or T cells enriched from blood (not recorded which). The rearranged chain carries TRBV7-9 and TRBJ2-7; TRBD2 is perhaps the D gene, given 6 matching bases. This sequence was found in a woman younger than 45 who had recovered from COVID-19. This receptor has the CDR3 CASSLLGGLPNEQYF. The DNA is TGTGCCAGCAGCCTACTCGGAGGGTTGCCTAACGAGCAGTACTTC. The variable domain in full, with residues beyond the CDR3 obtained from the reference TRBV7-9 and TRBJ2-7 genes, is DTGVSQNPRHKITKRGQNVTFRCDPISEHNRLYWYRQTLGQGPEFLTYFQNEAQLEKSRLLSDRFSAERPKGSFSTLEIQRTEQGDSAMYLCASSLLGGLPNEQYFGPGTRLTVT.